This entry concerns a single TCR beta chain. The data originate from a study of blood T cell repertoires in COVID-19. Across the whole study: Samples taken during acute and convalescent COVID-19 were collected in the United States, Italy and Spain. Sources were T cells, B-cell-depleted T cells, or PBMCs; the material itself was cDNA or gDNA.

In the study's own analysis: Nucleated cell counts were estimated from reference gene primer amplification. TCRdb's table, derived via immunoSEQ multiplex PCR, lists solely in-frame clones and lacks some. For V, J and clone size, that table is used; D and trimming come from the DNA. Among some 380,000 clones, 88% were seen once, and the ten largest hold 2% to 2.5%. Adults between about 18 and 89 years of age took part from some 25 US areas. The V end lost 6 bases, the J end lost 5 bases, and 7 bases lay between the germline ends. The CDR3 extends over 10 amino acids. Per germline, CDR1 DFQATT and CDR2 SNEGSKA (reference sequence).

V usage is TRBV20-1 and J usage is TRBJ2-5; maybe TRBD2 (5 bases). What was sequenced was PBMCs or T cells enriched from blood (not recorded which). This receptor was obtained from a woman in her forties with acute COVID-19. CDR3: CSAGAETQYF. In DNA, the CDR3 is TGCAGTGCGGGAGCGGAGACCCAGTACTTC.